The clone carrying this T cell receptor beta chain came up many times. The target antigen is unknown. TCRdb itself ran the 5' RACE reads through MiXCR, one entry per CDR3 protein. The sample has more than 20,000 distinct CDR3 sequences, about 5.5% seen once. This sample was taken from a study of early T cells in non-severe SARS-CoV-2 infection. Whole-study findings and limits: Using VDJdb, the matching emphasized anti-spike CD8 responses while missing private and CD4 specificities.

The sequencing input was whole blood. The sequence derives from an adult who was a healthcare worker with PCR-confirmed SARS-CoV-2 infection or an uninfected control (not recorded which).

This chain's CDR3 is CASSNANRGGEQFF. The CDR3 region has the DNA TGTGCCAGCAGCAATGCGAATAGGGGGGGTGAGCAGTTCTTC. The V gene is TRBV5-4, the J gene TRBJ2-1; perhaps TRBD2 as D (7 bases). The CDR3 consists of 14 residues. The V end was cut by 4 bases, the J end by 9 bases, with 17 bases between. From germline, CDR1 is SGHNT and CDR2 YYREEE (reference sequence).